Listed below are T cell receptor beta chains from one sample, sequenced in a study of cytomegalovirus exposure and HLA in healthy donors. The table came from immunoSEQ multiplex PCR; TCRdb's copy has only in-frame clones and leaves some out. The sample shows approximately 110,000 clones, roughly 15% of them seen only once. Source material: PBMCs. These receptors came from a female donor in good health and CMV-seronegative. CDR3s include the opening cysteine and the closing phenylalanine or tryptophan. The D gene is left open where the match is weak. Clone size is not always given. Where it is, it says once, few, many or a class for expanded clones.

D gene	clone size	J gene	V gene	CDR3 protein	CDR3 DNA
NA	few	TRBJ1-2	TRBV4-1	CASSQVGVRRGYTF	TGCGCCAGCAGCCAAGTCGGGGTACGGCGGGGCTACACCTTC
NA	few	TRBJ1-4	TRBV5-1	CASSLGGTPSELFF	TGCGCCAGCAGCTTGGGTGGGACACCCTCGGAACTGTTTTTT
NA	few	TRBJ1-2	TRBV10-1	CASSESQDYGYTF	TGCGCCAGCAGTGAGAGCCAGGACTATGGCTACACCTTC
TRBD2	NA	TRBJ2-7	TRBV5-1	CASSTWTSGGTASYEQYF	TGCGCCAGCAGCACCTGGACTAGCGGGGGGACAGCTTCCTACGAGCAGTACTTC
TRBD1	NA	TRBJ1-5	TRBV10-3	CAISDPGQGLGQPQHF	TGTGCCATCAGTGACCCTGGACAGGGGCTTGGTCAGCCCCAGCATTTT
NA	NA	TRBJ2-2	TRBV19	CASSIVPSTGELFF	TGTGCCAGTAGTATAGTCCCGAGCACCGGGGAGCTGTTTTTT
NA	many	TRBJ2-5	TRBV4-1	CASSRPGPGEETQYF	TGCGCCAGCAGCCGCCCCGGGCCAGGGGAAGAGACCCAGTACTTC
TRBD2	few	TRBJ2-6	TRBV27	CASSLRASGRAGANVLTF	TGTGCCAGCAGTTTGAGGGCTAGCGGGAGGGCAGGGGCCAACGTCCTGACTTTC
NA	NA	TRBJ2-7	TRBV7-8	CASSLDTRTEQYF	TGTGCCAGCAGCTTGGACACTCGGACGGAGCAGTACTTC
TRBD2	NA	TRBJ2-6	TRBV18	CASSPSIAGGTGGANVLTF	TGTGCCAGCTCACCTTCGATAGCGGGAGGCACGGGGGGGGCCAACGTCCTGACTTTC
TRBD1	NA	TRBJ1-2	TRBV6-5	CASSRQGGGYGYTF	TGTGCCAGCAGTAGACAGGGAGGAGGCTATGGCTACACCTTC
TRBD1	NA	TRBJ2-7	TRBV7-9	CASSQGQGDEQYF	TGTGCCAGCAGCCAAGGACAGGGCGACGAGCAGTACTTC
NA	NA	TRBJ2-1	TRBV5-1	CASSLSATSYNEQFF	TGCGCCAGCAGCTTGTCCGCTACCTCCTACAATGAGCAGTTCTTC
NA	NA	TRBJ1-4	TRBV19	CASSIGTANEKLFF	TGTGCCAGTAGTATAGGGACAGCTAATGAAAAACTGTTTTTT
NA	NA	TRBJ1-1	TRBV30	CAWTVGTEAFF	TGTGCCTGGACCGTCGGCACTGAAGCTTTCTTT
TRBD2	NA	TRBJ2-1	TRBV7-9	CASSLELASYNEQFF	TGTGCCAGCAGCTTAGAACTAGCGTCCTACAATGAGCAGTTCTTC
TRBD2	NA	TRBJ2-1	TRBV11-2	CASSLDGLLAGGLDEQFF	TGTGCCAGCAGCTTAGATGGTCTACTAGCGGGGGGACTAGATGAGCAGTTCTTC
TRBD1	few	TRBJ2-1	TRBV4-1	CASSHPPSRGHNEQFF	TGCGCCAGCAGCCACCCCCCCAGCAGGGGGCATAATGAGCAGTTCTTC
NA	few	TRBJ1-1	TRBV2	CASSEDSLNTEAFF	TGTGCCAGCAGTGAAGACAGTTTGAACACTGAAGCTTTCTTT
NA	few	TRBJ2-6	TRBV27	CASSPHVASGANVLTF	TGTGCCAGCAGTCCGCACGTAGCCTCCGGGGCCAACGTCCTGACTTTC
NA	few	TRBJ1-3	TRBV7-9	CASSRLNRAGNTIYF	TGTGCCAGCAGTCGTCTTAACAGGGCTGGAAACACCATATATTTT
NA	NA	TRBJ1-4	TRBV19	CASSIGGYGEKLFF	TGTGCCAGTAGTATTGGGGGGTATGGTGAAAAACTGTTTTTT
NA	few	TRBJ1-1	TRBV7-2	CASSLNNSPNTEAFF	TGTGCCAGCAGCTTAAATAATAGCCCGAACACTGAAGCTTTCTTT
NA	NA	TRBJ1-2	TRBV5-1	CASSLAGGSDYGYTF	TGCGCCAGCAGCTTGGCGGGGGGCAGCGACTATGGCTACACCTTC
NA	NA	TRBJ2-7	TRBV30	CAWSRGHPYEQYF	TGTGCCTGGAGTCGAGGACACCCATACGAGCAGTACTTC
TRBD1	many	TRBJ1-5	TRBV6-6	CASSYSGQGSNQPQHF	TGTGCCAGCAGTTACTCGGGACAGGGGAGCAATCAGCCCCAGCATTTT
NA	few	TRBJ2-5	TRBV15	CATSRDLTKQETQYF	TGTGCCACCAGCAGAGATCTAACCAAACAAGAGACCCAGTACTTC
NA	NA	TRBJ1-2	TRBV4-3	CASSQDGHGYTF	TGCGCCAGCAGCCAAGATGGCCATGGCTACACCTTC
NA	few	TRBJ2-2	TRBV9	CASSARCTGLWCTGELFF	TGTGCCAGCAGCGCACGTTGCACAGGTTTATGGTGTACCGGGGAGCTGTTTTTT
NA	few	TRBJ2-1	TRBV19	CASSGLAIEQFF	TGTGCCAGTAGTGGGCTAGCAATTGAGCAGTTCTTC
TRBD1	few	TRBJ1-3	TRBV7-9	CASSDLQGASGNTIYF	TGTGCCAGCAGCGACCTACAGGGGGCGTCTGGAAACACCATATATTTT
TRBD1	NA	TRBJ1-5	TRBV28	CASSLLTGQGINQPQHF	TGTGCCAGCAGTTTACTGACGGGACAGGGGATTAATCAGCCCCAGCATTTT
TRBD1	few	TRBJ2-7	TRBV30	CAWSGTGFYEQYF	TGTGCCTGGAGTGGGACAGGGTTTTACGAGCAGTACTTC